A single sample gave rise to the 20 T cell receptor beta chains below, sequenced in a study of CD8 T cells in ankylosing spondylitis. Each CDR3 protein is one row after TCRdb ran MiXCR on the 5' RACE reads. This sample has over 200,000 distinct CDR3 sequences, with about 10% found just once. The sample taken for sequencing was blood, either unsorted or a sorted T cell fraction (not recorded which). These receptors were taken from a male donor with ankylosing spondylitis or in good health (not recorded which).

The CDR3 loop reads CATSDPGQGGTQYF. CDR3 in DNA: TGTGCCACCAGTGATCCGGGACAGGGCGGTACCCAGTACTTC. This chain connects TRBV24-1 to TRBJ2-5; 9 nucleotides match TRBD1. Germline trimming cut 3 bases from V and 8 bases from J; bases unmatched to any gene: 6. Germline V CDR1 and CDR2: KGHDR, SFDVKD. This CDR3 spans 14 amino acids.

This clonotype was detected ten times or more. The CDR3 sequence: CASSLSGDNEQYF. DNA of the CDR3: TGTGCCAGCAGTTTATCAGGGGACAACGAGCAGTACTTC. The chain is built from TRBV27 and TRBJ2-7, with D perhaps TRBD1 (6 bases). The CDR3 consists of 13 residues. Trimming left V 0 bases short and J 5 bases short, with 8 bases between. CDR1 and CDR2 from the germline V gene are MNHEY and SMNVEV (reference sequence).

V and J are TRBV7-2 and TRBJ2-7; perhaps TRBD2 as D (7 bases). From germline, CDR1 is SGHTA and CDR2 FQGNSA. CDR3 length: 14 amino acids. V was cut by 5 bases and J by 2 bases, with 13 bases left in between. Here the CDR3 reads CASSPRGGAYEQYF. CDR3 bases: TGTGCCAGCAGCCCAAGGGGGGGGGCCTACGAGCAGTACTTC.

A few counts support this clonotype. The chain is built from TRBV20-1 and TRBJ2-7, with 10 bases identical to TRBD1. In germline, CDR1 is DFQATT, CDR2 SNEGSKA (reference sequence). CDR3 length: 17 residues. After removal of 5 bases from V and 6 bases from J, the junction contained 19 bases not matched to a gene. DNA of the CDR3: TGCAGTGCTTCTTGGGGGACCGAAGGGACAGGGGCTGGCGAGCAGTACTTC. It specifies CSASWGTEGTGAGEQYF.

This clonotype was counted many times. V usage is TRBV7-3 and J usage is TRBJ2-1, with D perhaps TRBD1 (5 bases). V lost 5 bases and J 9 bases, leaving 11 bases between the germline ends. The CDR3 is made up of 12 amino acids. Germline values: CDR1 SGHTA, CDR2 FQGTGA. This CDR3 reads CASSNQGGEQFF. The CDR3 nucleotides read TGTGCCAGCAGCAACCAGGGTGGTGAGCAGTTCTTC.

This clonotype was seen only a few times. The rearrangement joins TRBV6-6 to TRBJ1-2; D uncertain. The germline CDR1 and CDR2 sequences are MNHNY and SVGAGI (reference sequence). This CDR3 region has 13 residues. Trimming pared 4 bases from V and 5 bases from J, leaving 11 bases between. CDR3 DNA sequence: TGTGCCAGCAGTTCGGCAGACCTTTATGGCTACACCTTC. The encoded protein is CASSSADLYGYTF.

This clonotype occurred many times. The chain employs TRBV5-1 and TRBJ2-5, with TRBD2 identical over 11 bases. Germline assignment: CDR1 SGHRS and CDR2 YFSETQ. The CDR3 extends over 16 amino acids. J was trimmed by 2 bases and V by 0 bases; bases with no gene match: 3. Here the CDR3 reads CASSLAGTSGQETQYF. The CDR3 DNA reads as TGCGCCAGCAGCTTGGCCGGGACTAGCGGACAAGAGACCCAGTACTTC.

This clonotype was seen ten or more times. The chain is built from TRBV3-1 and TRBJ1-2; D unresolved. V was trimmed by 0 bases and J by 7 bases, leaving 18 bases between them. The CDR3 has 16 residues. Germline CDR1 LGHDT, CDR2 YNNKEL (reference sequence). CDR3 protein: CASSQDVRTRIGGYTF. The CDR3 DNA is TGTGCCAGCAGCCAAGATGTTCGGACTAGAATAGGTGGCTACACCTTC.

This clonotype was seen a handful of times. The chain is built from TRBV6-5 and TRBJ1-5, with a weak D call TRBD1 (6 bases). Germline V gene data show CDR1 as MNHEY and CDR2 as SVGAGI. The V gene lost 3 bases and the J gene lost 6 bases, with 12 bases spanning the gap. The CDR3 covers 14 residues. The CDR3 nucleotides read TGTGCCAGCAGTTATACCGGGGGCGGTCAGCCCCAGCATTTT. Protein product: CASSYTGGGQPQHF.

This clonotype was counted a few times. The rearrangement links TRBV28 to TRBJ2-5; 12 bases agree with TRBD2. Trimming removed 5 bases from V and 3 bases from J; junction bases left unmatched: 4. Germline loops: CDR1 MDHEN, CDR2 SYDVKM. The CDR3 length is 15 residues. The CDR3 nucleotides read TGTGCCAGCAGTACCCGGACTAGCGGGAAAGAGACCCAGTACTTC. Its protein is CASSTRTSGKETQYF. The full variable domain, rest sourced from reference TRBV28 and TRBJ2-5, is DVKVTQSSRYLVKRTGEKVFLECVQDMDHENMFWYRQDPGLGLRLIYFSYDVKMKEKGDIPEGYSVSREKKERFSLILESASTNQTSMYLCASSTRTSGKETQYFGPGTRLLVL.

This clonotype was seen ten or more times. This CDR3 reads CASSHGPNEGITEAFF. In nucleotides, the CDR3 is TGCGCCAGCAGCCACGGTCCCAACGAGGGGATCACTGAAGCTTTCTTT. This chain uses TRBV5-1 with TRBJ1-1; possible D gene TRBD1, 5 bases. The CDR3 is 16 amino acids. V gave up 4 bases and J gave up 4 bases, with 20 bases separating them. Looked up from germline, CDR1 is SGHRS and CDR2 is YFSETQ.

This clonotype appeared many times. The chain couples TRBV24-1 to TRBJ2-7; 10 bases are a match to TRBD1. The CDR3 has 15 amino acids. The ends lost 4 bases at V and 5 bases at J; junction bases unmatched: 7. Germline V gene data show CDR1 as KGHDR and CDR2 as SFDVKD. The CDR3 here is CATSDPGQGRHEQYF. CDR3 bases: TGTGCCACCAGTGACCCGGGACAGGGGAGGCACGAGCAGTACTTC.

J is TRBJ2-5 and V is TRBV18; TRBD2 might be the D (6 bases). The CDR3 is 14 residues long. Trimming cost V 6 bases and J 4 bases, with 15 bases left between them. The germline CDR1 and CDR2 sequences are KGHSH and LQKENI. CDR3 residues: CASSRRETAETQYF. The CDR3, as DNA: TGTGCCAGCTCGAGGAGGGAAACTGCAGAGACCCAGTACTTC.

This clonotype was detected a few times. V gene TRBV12-3 or TRBV12-4 combines with J gene TRBJ1-6, with TRBD1 matching 7 bases. Trimming at V came to 6 bases and at J to 6 bases, leaving 11 bases not matched to a gene. The CDR3 has 16 amino acids. CDR3 sequence (DNA): TGTGCCAGCAGCCCAGTTGGAGACAGGGTTAATTCACCCCTCCACTTT. This sequence encodes CASSPVGDRVNSPLHF.

V is TRBV12-3 or TRBV12-4 and J is TRBJ1-1; D might be TRBD1 (5 bases). Trimming pared 6 bases from V and 5 bases from J, leaving 16 bases between. CDR3 size: 14 residues. CDR3 DNA: TGTGCCAGCAGCCCCGGGGCCTCGGTTACTGAAGCTTTCTTT. As protein: CASSPGASVTEAFF.

This clonotype has at least ten counts. The chain combines TRBV4-2 with TRBJ2-1; 10 bases match TRBD1. The germline V gene has CDR1 LGHNA and CDR2 YNFKEQ. After removal of 4 bases from V and 8 bases from J, the junction contained 11 bases not matched to a gene. The CDR3 is 16 amino acids. The CDR3 protein is CASSPDIGQGVYEQFF. DNA of the CDR3: TGTGCCAGCAGCCCTGATATAGGACAGGGGGTTTATGAGCAGTTCTTC.

This clonotype was found many times. V and J are TRBV7-9 and TRBJ1-4; a weak D match, TRBD1 (6 bases). The CDR3 length is 16 residues. Germline values: CDR1 SEHNR, CDR2 FQNEAQ (reference sequence). The ends were cut back, 4 bases at V and 0 bases at J, with 12 bases in the middle. CDR3 DNA sequence: TGTGCCAGCAGCTCCTACAGGGACGCAACTAATGAAAAACTGTTTTTT. The encoded protein is CASSSYRDATNEKLFF.

This clonotype was seen at least ten times. The rearrangement links TRBV20-1 to TRBJ2-6; the D gene could be TRBD1 or TRBD2 (6 bases each). This CDR3 region has 16 residues. The V and J ends lost 0 bases and 3 bases respectively, with 12 bases between them. Germline CDR1 is DFQATT and CDR2 is SNEGSKA (reference sequence). Written as DNA, the CDR3 is TGCAGTGCTAGAGATCCGGGGGCGTATGGGGCCAACGTCCTGACTTTC. This sequence encodes CSARDPGAYGANVLTF.

Note on this clonotype: A much more abundant neighbour one base away suggests this may be a read error. The chain recombines TRBV20-1 with TRBJ2-5; 8 bases fit TRBD2. Germline CDR1 and CDR2: DFQATT and SNEGSKA (reference sequence). The CDR3 sequence is 15 residues long. The ends lost 4 bases at V and 4 bases at J; junction bases unmatched: 11. For the CDR3, the DNA is TGCAGTGCTAAGGAAAACGGGGGGGCCGGAGAGACCCAGTACTTC. Its translation: CSAKENGGAGETQYF.

This chain connects TRBV6-5 to TRBJ1-2; TRBD1 matches at 7 bases. With 0 bases clipped from V and 8 bases from J, the junction kept 9 bases outside the gene matches. Germline V gene data show CDR1 as MNHEY and CDR2 as SVGAGI. This CDR3 region has 15 residues. The CDR3 DNA reads as TGTGCCAGCAGTTACTCCGGGACAGCCGGGGGGGGCTACACCTTC. Translation gives CASSYSGTAGGGYTF.